Included here is one TCR beta chain sequence, with context. The data derive from a study of shared T cell receptors in the human thymus. The table came from immunoSEQ multiplex PCR; TCRdb's copy has only in-frame clones and leaves some out. Of hundreds of thousands of clones listed, 70% to 90% are singletons. The CDR3 consists of 16 residues. Germline V gives CDR1 SGHVS, CDR2 FNYEAQ. Trimming at V came to 1 base and at J to 0 bases, leaving 3 bases not matched to a gene. A further study also used this sample, focusing on human thymus T cells. As that report states: Resections obtained during corrective heart surgery supplied the thymus tissue. Biased V and J segment usage appeared in thymus and peripheral blood. Related studies found that unrelated individuals share highly overlapping thymic repertoires.

This TCR was sampled from a boy in the first two years of life with a congenital heart defect. This chain uses TRBV7-6 with TRBJ2-1; 7 bases agree with TRBD2. What was sequenced was thymocytes. This CDR3 is CASSLGDYRSYNEQFF. The CDR3 nucleotides read TGTGCCAGCAGCTTAGGGGACTACCGCTCCTACAATGAGCAGTTCTTC.